This is a list of T cell receptor beta chains from one sample in a study of blood T cell repertoires in COVID-19. The repertoire was sequenced with immunoSEQ multiplex PCR; TCRdb's copy has only in-frame clones and lacks some. The repertoire has roughly 330,000 clones, 87% of them found once; the top ten carry 5.5% to 7%. Sequenced: PBMCs or T cells enriched from blood (not recorded which). Receptors originate from a woman aged 25 to 39 who had recovered from COVID-19. Each CDR3 is given with its conserved first and last residue. Each record gives: clone size, J gene, D gene, V gene, CDR3 DNA, CDR3 protein. D genes are given only for firm matches. Clone size is given for some rows only: seen once, a few or many times, or a class if the clone is expanded.

abundance: NA
j_gene: TRBJ1-2
d_gene: NA
v_gene: TRBV2
CDR3nt: TGTGCCAGCAGTGAGTACAGTTCTAACTATGGCTACACCTTC
CDR3aa: CASSEYSSNYGYTF

abundance: NA
j_gene: TRBJ2-3
d_gene: NA
v_gene: TRBV7-2
CDR3nt: TGTGCCAGCAGCTTAAGGAGCGGACCTAGCTCAGATACGCAGTATTTT
CDR3aa: CASSLRSGPSSDTQYF

abundance: NA
j_gene: TRBJ1-5
d_gene: NA
v_gene: TRBV27
CDR3nt: TGTGCCAGCAGTCCCCGAGCCAGGATACAGCCCCAGCATTTT
CDR3aa: CASSPRARIQPQHF

abundance: NA
j_gene: TRBJ1-5
d_gene: TRBD1
v_gene: TRBV2
CDR3nt: TGTGCCAGCAGTGCTCAGACAGGGTTCGGTCAGCCCCAGCATTTT
CDR3aa: CASSAQTGFGQPQHF

abundance: NA
j_gene: TRBJ1-1
d_gene: NA
v_gene: TRBV7-2
CDR3nt: TGTGCCAGCAGCCGAGGCACTGAAGCTTTCTTT
CDR3aa: CASSRGTEAFF

abundance: NA
j_gene: TRBJ2-7
d_gene: NA
v_gene: TRBV5-8
CDR3nt: TGTGCCAGCAGTCGGACTAACTCGCTGTACGAGCAGTACTTC
CDR3aa: CASSRTNSLYEQYF

abundance: NA
j_gene: TRBJ1-2
d_gene: NA
v_gene: TRBV12-3/TRBV12-4
CDR3nt: TGTGCCAGCAGCGCGAACAGCTATGGCTACACCTTC
CDR3aa: CASSANSYGYTF

abundance: NA
j_gene: TRBJ2-6
d_gene: TRBD1
v_gene: TRBV10-3
CDR3nt: TGTGCCATCAGTGATGGGACAGTTAGCTCTGGGGCCAACGTCCTGACTTTC
CDR3aa: CAISDGTVSSGANVLTF

abundance: NA
j_gene: TRBJ2-7
d_gene: TRBD1
v_gene: TRBV29-1
CDR3nt: TGCAGCGTGGCAGGGGGTGACCACGAGCAGTACTTC
CDR3aa: CSVAGGDHEQYF

abundance: NA
j_gene: TRBJ1-4
d_gene: NA
v_gene: TRBV7-9
CDR3nt: TGTGCCAGCAGCCCCCAGAGGGAGGGTCGTTTGGAAAAACTGTTTTTT
CDR3aa: CASSPQREGRLEKLFF

abundance: once
j_gene: TRBJ1-4
d_gene: TRBD1
v_gene: TRBV2
CDR3nt: TGTGCCATAGATCCAGGGGGCGAAAATGAAAAACTGTTTTTT
CDR3aa: CAIDPGGENEKLFF

abundance: NA
j_gene: TRBJ2-2
d_gene: NA
v_gene: TRBV3-1/TRBV3-2
CDR3nt: TGTGCCAGCAAACTTTCCCGCACCGGGGAGCTGTTTTTT
CDR3aa: CASKLSRTGELFF

abundance: NA
j_gene: TRBJ2-7
d_gene: TRBD1
v_gene: TRBV3-1/TRBV3-2
CDR3nt: TGTGCCAGCAGCCGCACTGGGGGACAGTCCTACGAGCAGTACTTC
CDR3aa: CASSRTGGQSYEQYF

abundance: NA
j_gene: TRBJ1-1
d_gene: NA
v_gene: TRBV30
CDR3nt: TGTGCCTGGAGTGCCCGGGGGGGTATCGGGAACACTGAAGCTTTCTTT
CDR3aa: CAWSARGGIGNTEAFF

abundance: NA
j_gene: TRBJ1-5
d_gene: NA
v_gene: TRBV7-6
CDR3nt: TGTGCCAGCAGCCACGGGGGGGAACAGCCCCAGCATTTT
CDR3aa: CASSHGGEQPQHF

abundance: NA
j_gene: TRBJ2-1
d_gene: TRBD1
v_gene: TRBV9
CDR3nt: TGTGCCAGCAGCGATAGTCCCGGGACAGGGCCAAGAAACAATGAGCAGTTCTTC
CDR3aa: CASSDSPGTGPRNNEQFF

abundance: few
j_gene: TRBJ1-5
d_gene: NA
v_gene: TRBV4-3
CDR3nt: TGCGCCAGCAGCCAAGGAGTGGTTAGCAATCAGCCCCAGCATTTT
CDR3aa: CASSQGVVSNQPQHF

abundance: NA
j_gene: TRBJ2-7
d_gene: NA
v_gene: TRBV7-3
CDR3nt: TGTGCCAGCAGCCCCGTACCGGACTCCCACGAGCAGTACTTC
CDR3aa: CASSPVPDSHEQYF

abundance: few
j_gene: TRBJ2-7
d_gene: TRBD1
v_gene: TRBV10-2
CDR3nt: TGCGCCAGCCGAAACCAAAACAGGGGAAGCGAGCAGTACTTC
CDR3aa: CASRNQNRGSEQYF

abundance: NA
j_gene: TRBJ2-5
d_gene: TRBD1
v_gene: TRBV5-5
CDR3nt: TGTGCCAGCAGCCACACCTTGGACAGGGTTGAGACCCAGTACTTC
CDR3aa: CASSHTLDRVETQYF

abundance: NA
j_gene: TRBJ1-1
d_gene: NA
v_gene: TRBV25-1
CDR3nt: TGTGCCAGCAGTGAAATTGGGGGGATGAACACTGAAGCTTTCTTT
CDR3aa: CASSEIGGMNTEAFF

abundance: NA
j_gene: TRBJ1-1
d_gene: TRBD1
v_gene: TRBV13
CDR3nt: TGTGCCAGCAGCTCGCTAGGGGGCTGGCAGGCTTTCTTT
CDR3aa: CASSSLGGWQAFF

abundance: NA
j_gene: TRBJ1-5
d_gene: TRBD1
v_gene: TRBV2
CDR3nt: TGTGCCAGCAGGGGACAGGGCGCCCAAGGGCCCCAGCATTTT
CDR3aa: CASRGQGAQGPQHF

abundance: NA
j_gene: TRBJ1-1
d_gene: TRBD1
v_gene: TRBV5-1
CDR3nt: TGCGCCAGCAGCTTGGGATCCAGGGGGCAAGTTGGGAACACTGAAGCTTTCTTT
CDR3aa: CASSLGSRGQVGNTEAFF

abundance: once
j_gene: TRBJ2-5
d_gene: TRBD2
v_gene: TRBV7-2
CDR3nt: TGTGCCAGCAGCCAGTGGGCTAGCGGAGTTGAGACCCAGTACTTC
CDR3aa: CASSQWASGVETQYF

abundance: NA
j_gene: TRBJ1-4
d_gene: TRBD1
v_gene: TRBV5-4
CDR3nt: TGTGCCAGCAGACCTGGGACAGGGGCTGAAAAACTGTTTTTT
CDR3aa: CASRPGTGAEKLFF

abundance: few
j_gene: TRBJ2-7
d_gene: NA
v_gene: TRBV19
CDR3nt: TGTGCCAGTAGTATCTTACTTTGGACAGACGAGCAGTACTTC
CDR3aa: CASSILLWTDEQYF

abundance: NA
j_gene: TRBJ1-1
d_gene: NA
v_gene: TRBV5-6
CDR3nt: TGTGCCAGCAGCGTGATAGGACAGATGAACACTGAAGCTTTCTTT
CDR3aa: CASSVIGQMNTEAFF

abundance: NA
j_gene: TRBJ2-5
d_gene: NA
v_gene: TRBV12-3/TRBV12-4
CDR3nt: TGTGCCAGCAGTTGGAGGGAAACGGAGACCCAGTACTTC
CDR3aa: CASSWRETETQYF

abundance: NA
j_gene: TRBJ1-6
d_gene: NA
v_gene: TRBV5-1
CDR3nt: TGCGCCAGCAGCCCGGGGGATAATTCACCCCTCCACTTT
CDR3aa: CASSPGDNSPLHF

abundance: NA
j_gene: TRBJ1-2
d_gene: NA
v_gene: TRBV3-1/TRBV3-2
CDR3nt: TGTGCCAGCAGCCTCAGGGCTAACTATGGCTACACCTTC
CDR3aa: CASSLRANYGYTF

abundance: NA
j_gene: TRBJ1-6
d_gene: TRBD1
v_gene: TRBV5-1
CDR3nt: TGCGCCAGCAGCAACGGGACAGGGTGGGGTTCACCCCTCCACTTT
CDR3aa: CASSNGTGWGSPLHF

abundance: NA
j_gene: TRBJ1-1
d_gene: NA
v_gene: TRBV6-5
CDR3nt: TGTGCCAGCAGTTATCAGCGGGGCACTGAAGCTTTCTTT
CDR3aa: CASSYQRGTEAFF

abundance: NA
j_gene: TRBJ2-2
d_gene: TRBD1
v_gene: TRBV10-1
CDR3nt: TGCGCCAGCAGTGAGAGGACAGGCATGAACACCGGGGAGCTGTTTTTT
CDR3aa: CASSERTGMNTGELFF